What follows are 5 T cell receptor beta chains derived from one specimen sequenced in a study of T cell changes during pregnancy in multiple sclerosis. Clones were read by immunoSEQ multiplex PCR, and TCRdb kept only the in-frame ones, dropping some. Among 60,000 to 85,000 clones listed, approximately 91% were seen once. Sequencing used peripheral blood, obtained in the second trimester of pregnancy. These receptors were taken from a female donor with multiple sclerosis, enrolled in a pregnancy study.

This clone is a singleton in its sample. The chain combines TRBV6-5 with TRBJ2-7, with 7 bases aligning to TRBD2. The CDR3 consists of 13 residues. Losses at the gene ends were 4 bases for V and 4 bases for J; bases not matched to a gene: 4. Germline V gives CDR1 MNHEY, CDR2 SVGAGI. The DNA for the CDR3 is TGTGCCAGCAGTTTCATCGGGGGGTACGAGCAGTACTTC. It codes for CASSFIGGYEQYF.

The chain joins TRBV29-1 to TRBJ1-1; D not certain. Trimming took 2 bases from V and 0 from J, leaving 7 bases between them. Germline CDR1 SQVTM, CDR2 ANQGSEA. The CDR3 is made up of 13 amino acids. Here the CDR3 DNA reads TGCAGCGTTGAAACAGCCATGAACACTGAAGCTTTCTTT. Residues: CSVETAMNTEAFF.

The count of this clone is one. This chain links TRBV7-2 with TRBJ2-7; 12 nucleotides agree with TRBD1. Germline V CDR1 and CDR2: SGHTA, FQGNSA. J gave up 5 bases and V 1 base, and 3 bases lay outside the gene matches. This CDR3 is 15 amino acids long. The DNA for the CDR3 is TGTGCCAGCAGCTTAGTTGGGACAGGGGGCCACGAGCAGTACTTC. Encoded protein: CASSLVGTGGHEQYF.

The CDR3 sequence: CASTQGYDEQYF. The CDR3, as DNA: TGTGCCAGCACTCAGGGTTATGACGAGCAGTACTTC. The rearrangement uses TRBV6-5 and TRBJ2-7, with D perhaps TRBD1 (5 bases). Per germline, CDR1 MNHEY and CDR2 SVGAGI. Trimming stripped 7 bases from V and 5 bases from J, with 12 bases between. The length of the CDR3 is 12 residues.

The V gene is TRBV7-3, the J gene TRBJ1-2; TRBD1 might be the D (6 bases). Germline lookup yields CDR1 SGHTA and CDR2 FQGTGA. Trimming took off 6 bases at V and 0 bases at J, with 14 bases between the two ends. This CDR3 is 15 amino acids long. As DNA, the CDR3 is TGTGCCAGCAGACCCGGGACAACAGCTAACTATGGCTACACCTTC. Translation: CASRPGTTANYGYTF.